What follows describes a single TCR beta chain. The target antigen is unknown. Through 5' RACE with UMI labels, the TRB cDNA libraries were prepared. Following a re-call of the 5' RACE reads, TCRdb has one entry per CDR3 protein and lacks DNA. The sample features 150,000 to 160,000 distinct CDR3 sequences, with 0.45% to 0.6% in its top ten. The data were taken from a study of CXCR3-negative and CXCR3-positive naive CD8 T cells. General study findings and limits: Researchers report that CXCR3-positive naive cells carry more hydrophobic TRB CDR3s than CXCR3-negative naive cells. TRBV-TRBJ usage was similar across naive CXCR3 subsets but distinct in memory cells. In both naive subsets diversity was comparably high, whereas memory CD8+ cells showed much lower diversity.

CDR1 is MGHRA and CDR2 is YSYEKL in the germline V gene. The CDR3 contains 14 residues. The J gene is TRBJ2-7, the V gene TRBV4-1; TCRdb's assignment of TRBD1 cannot be checked, as there is no DNA. The sequenced sample was naive CXCR3+ CD8+ T cells from blood. The subset was: CD45RO-CCR7+CD27+CD95- naive CD8+ T cells expressing CXCR3 (TNR3+). The TCR was taken from a human donor in good health. Some clones in this sample may be carry-over from other donors' samples. CDR3 in amino acids: CASSPGDRAYEQYF.